The entry below gives a single TCR beta chain sequence along with its context. What it binds is not known. The sample comes from a study of cytomegalovirus exposure and HLA in healthy donors. In the study overall: About 79 million unique TCRs from HLA-typed donors were held in an early data release.

60 Vbeta and 13 Jbeta primers were used in PCR. Method: immunoSEQ multiplex PCR; TCRdb's copy keeps in-frame clones and lacks some. This table has around 65,000 clones, approximately 70% appearing once. General study results and limits: Per a later analysis, HLA-associated TCR beta chains showed more clonal expansion than other, equally common TCR beta chains. Under in vitro conditions, three CMV-associated chains were confirmed as specific for CMV antigens. HLA allele associations emerged for 17,000 or so TCR beta sequences in a later analysis, at 0.05 false discovery rate.

The origin of this receptor is a man aged 40-49 years in good health and CMV-seropositive. The sequenced sample consisted of PBMCs.

The chain's CDR3 is CASSPPTSGRYEQYF. Here the CDR3 DNA reads TGTGCCAGCAGTCCACCTACTAGCGGGCGGTACGAGCAGTACTTC. The rearrangement joins TRBV6-5 to TRBJ2-7; 9 nucleotides match TRBD2. Germline lookup yields CDR1 MNHEY and CDR2 SVGAGI. This CDR3 region has 15 residues. V shed 5 bases, J shed 4 bases, and the junction held 9 bases outside the gene matches.